What follows are 16 T cell receptor beta chains derived from one specimen sequenced in a study of graft-versus-host responses after intestinal transplantation. Only in-frame clones appear in the TCRdb table, and some are missing; sequencing was by immunoSEQ multiplex PCR. This sample has about 47,000 clones, with 85% to 95% found just once. The specimen comprised PBMCs, sampled more than 310 days after intestinal transplant. The source is a human patient who received an intestinal transplant, so some T cells may come from the graft donor.

The V call is TRBV11-3, the J call TRBJ2-7; a possible D gene is TRBD1 (5 bases). Trimming removed 1 base at V and 2 bases at J, with 12 bases between. Germline assignment: CDR1 SGHNT and CDR2 YENEEA. The CDR3 runs to 15 residues. The CDR3 DNA sequence: TGTGCCAGCAGCTTAGTAAGGGGCCGTACCTACGAGCAGTACTTC. Encoded protein: CASSLVRGRTYEQYF.

The chain links TRBV2 to TRBJ1-2; D is undetermined. The length of the CDR3 is 11 residues. The V gene lost 6 bases and the J gene lost 8 bases, with 10 bases spanning the gap. CDR1 SNHLY and CDR2 FYNNEI come from the germline V gene. The CDR3 DNA follows: TGTGCCAGCAGGGCGGCTCTAGGCTACACCTTC. It specifies CASRAALGYTF.

The chain couples TRBV9 to TRBJ2-6; 8 bases are a match to TRBD1. The V gene's germline CDR1 is SGDLS and CDR2 YYNGEE. CDR3 length equals 19 residues. V gave up 4 bases and J gave up 1 base; unmatched junction bases: 13. CDR3 protein: CASSRTLGQVYSGANVLTF. The CDR3 DNA sequence: TGTGCCAGCAGCCGAACCTTGGGACAGGTTTATTCTGGGGCCAACGTCCTGACTTTC.

This clone showed up just once. The chain carries TRBV11-2 and TRBJ1-1; no clear D gene. The germline V gene encodes CDR1 SGHAT and CDR2 FQNNGV. The CDR3 is made up of 14 amino acids. The V gene lost 1 base and the J gene lost 4 bases, with 10 bases spanning the gap. Here the CDR3 reads CASSLAVRSTEAFF. CDR3 bases: TGTGCCAGCAGCTTAGCCGTGAGGAGCACTGAAGCTTTCTTT.

A few counts support this clone. The J gene is TRBJ2-2, the V gene TRBV19; 10 nucleotides match TRBD2. Germline V CDR1 and CDR2: LNHDA, SQIVND (reference sequence). V lost 6 bases to trimming and J lost 3 bases; unmatched junction nucleotides: 7. The CDR3 is 16 residues long. The DNA for the CDR3 is TGTGCCAGTAGGCCATTGAGCGGGGGGGACACCGGGGAGCTGTTTTTT. This sequence encodes CASRPLSGGDTGELFF. Filled out from reference TRBV19 and TRBJ2-2, the complete variable domain reads DGGITQSPKYLFRKEGQNVTLSCEQNLNHDAMYWYRQDPGQGLRLIYYSQIVNDFQKGDIAEGYSVSREKKESFPLTVTSAQKNPTAFYLCASRPLSGGDTGELFFGEGSRLTVL.

J is TRBJ2-2 and V is TRBV6-1; D is perhaps TRBD2 (7 bases). Trimming cost V 3 bases and J 4 bases, with 15 bases left between them. Germline V CDR1 and CDR2: MNHNS, SASEGT. The length of the CDR3 is 16 residues. CDR3 loop: CASSESGGGSTGELFF. DNA for the CDR3: TGTGCCAGCAGTGAGTCTGGCGGGGGCTCCACCGGGGAGCTGTTTTTT.

The V gene is TRBV29-1, the J gene TRBJ1-1, with D unresolved. This CDR3 region has 12 residues. Germline CDR1 and CDR2: SQVTM and ANQGSEA. Trimming cost V 2 bases and J 5 bases, with 9 bases left between them. The CDR3 nucleotides are TGCAGCGTTGAACCGGGAGGGACTGAAGCTTTCTTT. Its protein is CSVEPGGTEAFF. Full variable domain (remainder filled in from reference TRBV29-1 and TRBJ1-1): SAVISQKPSRDICQRGTSLTIQCQVDSQVTMMFWYRQQPGQSLTLIATANQGSEATYESGFVIDKFPISRPNLTFSTLTVSNMSPEDSSIYLCSVEPGGTEAFFGQGTRLTVV.

CDR3 nucleotide sequence: TGTGCCAGCAGTTTCCAGGGCCAAGAGACCCAGTACTTC. It codes for CASSFQGQETQYF. This chain connects TRBV28 to TRBJ2-5, with a weak D call TRBD1 (5 bases). CDR3 length equals 13 residues. V shed 3 bases and J shed 1 base, with 6 bases lying between them. CDR1 is MDHEN and CDR2 is SYDVKM in the germline V gene.

The CDR3 DNA reads TGTGCCAGCAGTGTAGGCAAGGGAGATTCACCCCTCCACTTT. It yields the protein CASSVGKGDSPLHF. This chain joins TRBV6-1 and TRBJ1-6; no clear D gene. Germline CDR1 reads MNHNS; CDR2 reads SASEGT. The V gene lost 4 bases and the J gene lost 8 bases, with 12 bases spanning the gap. The CDR3 has 14 amino acids.

The rearrangement joins TRBV18 to TRBJ1-1; TRBD1 is a possible D gene (5 bases). Trimming cost V 0 bases and J 7 bases, with 12 bases left between them. CDR3 size: 14 residues. CDR1 and CDR2 (germline): KGHSH, LQKENI. CDR3 loop: CASSPPGTLYEAFF. CDR3 nucleotides: TGTGCCAGCTCACCACCCGGGACCCTTTATGAAGCTTTCTTT.

This clone was seen more than once but under ten times. This chain links TRBV5-1 with TRBJ2-7; 14 bases are shared with TRBD2. In germline, CDR1 is SGHRS, CDR2 YFSETQ. The CDR3 contains 16 residues. V shed 3 bases and J 6 bases; nucleotides not matched to a gene: 8. DNA for the CDR3: TGCGCCAGCAGCTCGAGACTAGCGGGGGGGCCTCGCGAGCAGTACTTC. Its translation: CASSSRLAGGPREQYF.

The chain employs TRBV18 and TRBJ2-5; D is ambiguous. Between the trimmed V and J ends, which lost 6 bases and 1 base, there was a span of 12 bases. The germline V gene has CDR1 KGHSH and CDR2 LQKENI. CDR3 length equals 14 residues. The CDR3 spells CASSRGRAQETQYF. The CDR3 bases are TGTGCCAGCTCTCGTGGACGGGCCCAAGAGACCCAGTACTTC.

The chain couples TRBV19 to TRBJ1-2; D not resolved. Germline V gene data show CDR1 as LNHDA and CDR2 as SQIVND (reference sequence). CDR3 length: 12 amino acids. The V end lost 3 bases, the J end lost 1 base, and 3 bases lay between the germline ends. CDR3 residues: CASSISNYGYTF. CDR3 sequence (DNA): TGTGCCAGTAGTATCAGTAACTATGGCTACACCTTC.

The gene calls are TRBV4-1 and TRBJ2-7; D is uncertain. This CDR3 has 11 amino acids. Trimming removed 3 bases at V and 8 bases at J, with 8 bases between. The germline V gene has CDR1 MGHRA and CDR2 YSYEKL. CDR3 in amino acids: CASSQDRKQYF. CDR3 DNA: TGCGCCAGCAGCCAGGATAGAAAGCAGTACTTC.

This chain uses TRBV6-5 with TRBJ1-2; no firm D call. Trimming cost V 8 bases and J 3 bases, with 7 bases left between them. CDR3 length equals 11 residues. CDR1 is MNHEY and CDR2 is SVGAGI in the germline V gene. Written as DNA, the CDR3 is TGTGCCAGCCGGAGTCACTATGGCTACACCTTC. This gives the protein CASRSHYGYTF.

This clone was detected only once. The chain is built from TRBV6-1 and TRBJ1-5; D unresolved. Deletions cut 4 bases from V and 8 bases from J, with 15 bases between. CDR1 is MNHNS and CDR2 is SASEGT in the germline V gene. This CDR3 contains 14 residues. CDR3 region: CASSGRVNSEPQHF. Written as DNA, the CDR3 is TGTGCCAGCAGTGGCCGGGTAAATAGCGAGCCCCAGCATTTT.